This is a list of T cell receptor beta chains from one sample in a study of blood T cell repertoires in COVID-19. The protocol was immunoSEQ multiplex PCR, while the TCRdb copy is restricted to in-frame clones and leaves out a portion. Seen here are tens of thousands of clones, 65% to 85% observed once, and the top ten hold roughly 6.7%. Sequencing input: peripheral blood. These receptors originate from a man aged 60 to 69 with acute or convalescent COVID-19. CDR3s include the opening cysteine and the closing phenylalanine or tryptophan. D genes are given only for firm matches. Expanded clones get a size class; other rows say once, few or many, or leave the size out.

j_call v_call clone_size d_call cdr3_nt cdr3_aa
TRBJ2-1 TRBV5-1 once - TGCGCCAGCAGCTTGGTTCCAGGGGCCTACAATGAGCAGTTCTTC CASSLVPGAYNEQFF
TRBJ2-7 TRBV2 - TRBD1 TGTGCCAGCAGTGGGGACAGGCTTCTTTCCTACGAGCAGTACTTC CASSGDRLLSYEQYF
TRBJ2-7 TRBV2 - - TGTGCCAGCAGTAGGTCGGGCTACGAGCAGTACTTC CASSRSGYEQYF
TRBJ2-3 TRBV7-9 - TRBD2 TGTGCCAGCCCGAAGGAGGGTGGAAGCGGGGGAACAGATACGCAGTATTTT CASPKEGGSGGTDTQYF
TRBJ2-3 TRBV24-1 - - TGTGCCACCAGTGATTTCTACGGGGAGGATACGCAGTATTTT CATSDFYGEDTQYF
TRBJ2-1 TRBV4-1 - - TGCGCCCGCAGCCTTCTCGGGGGGCCTTCCTACAATGAGCAGTTCTTC CARSLLGGPSYNEQFF
TRBJ1-2 TRBV28 - TRBD1 TGTGCCAGCGAGCGGGACAGGGTGGGTGGCTACACCTTC CASERDRVGGYTF
TRBJ2-1 TRBV7-3 - TRBD1 TGTGCCAGCAGCGGACGGACAGGGCAGTCTAACAATGAGCAGTTCTTC CASSGRTGQSNNEQFF
TRBJ2-5 TRBV5-4 - TRBD1 TGTGCCAGCAGCTTGGGGGCCCCGACAGGGGGCGAGACCCAGTACTTC CASSLGAPTGGETQYF
TRBJ2-3 TRBV5-1 - TRBD2 TGCGCCAGCAGCCAGACTAGCGGGGGGAGGGATACGCAGTATTTT CASSQTSGGRDTQYF
TRBJ2-7 TRBV12-3/TRBV12-4 - - TGTGCCAGCAGTCGTCTTTACGAGCAGTACTTC CASSRLYEQYF